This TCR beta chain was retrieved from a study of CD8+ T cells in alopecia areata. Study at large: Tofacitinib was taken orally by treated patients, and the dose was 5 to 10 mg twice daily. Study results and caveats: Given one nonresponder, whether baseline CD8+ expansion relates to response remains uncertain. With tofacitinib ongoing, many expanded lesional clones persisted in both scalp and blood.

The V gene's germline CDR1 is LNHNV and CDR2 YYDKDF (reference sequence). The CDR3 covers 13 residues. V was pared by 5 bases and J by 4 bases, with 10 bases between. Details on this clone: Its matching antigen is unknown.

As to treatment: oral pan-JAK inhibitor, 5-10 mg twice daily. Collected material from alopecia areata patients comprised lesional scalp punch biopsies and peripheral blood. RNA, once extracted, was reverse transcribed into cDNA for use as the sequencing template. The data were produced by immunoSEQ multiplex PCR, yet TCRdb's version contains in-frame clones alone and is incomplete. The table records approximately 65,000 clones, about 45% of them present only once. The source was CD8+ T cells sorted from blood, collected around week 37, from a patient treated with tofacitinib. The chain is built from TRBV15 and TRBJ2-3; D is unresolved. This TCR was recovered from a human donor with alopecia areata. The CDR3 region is CATSPPGPDTQYF. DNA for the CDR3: TGTGCCACCAGCCCTCCCGGCCCAGATACGCAGTATTTT.